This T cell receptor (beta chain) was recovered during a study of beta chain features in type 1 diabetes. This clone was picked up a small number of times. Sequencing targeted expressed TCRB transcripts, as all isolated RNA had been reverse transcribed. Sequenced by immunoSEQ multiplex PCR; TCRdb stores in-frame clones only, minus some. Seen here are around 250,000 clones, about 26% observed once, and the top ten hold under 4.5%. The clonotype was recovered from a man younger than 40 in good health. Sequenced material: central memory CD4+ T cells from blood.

This CDR3 reads CASSLDRGGELFF. The CDR3 nucleotides read TGTGCCAGCAGCCTAGACAGGGGCGGGGAGCTGTTTTTT. The chain carries TRBV7-7 and TRBJ2-2; TRBD1 agrees at 8 bases. This CDR3 spans 13 amino acids. The germline gives CDR1 SSHAT, CDR2 FNYEAQ (reference sequence). V was pared by 5 bases and J by 7 bases, with 3 bases of the junction left unmatched.